The rows below give T cell receptor beta chains drawn from one sample of a study of blood T cell repertoires in COVID-19. Data came from immunoSEQ multiplex PCR; TCRdb stores just in-frame clones and leaves some out. The sample contains around 100,000 clones, 80% to 85% of which appear only once. Sequencing input: peripheral blood. The receptors were gathered from a man aged 60-69 years with acute or convalescent COVID-19. Each CDR3 is given with its conserved first and last residue. A D gene is named only where the DNA matches it firmly. The size of a clone is reported for some rows only, either as once, few or many, or as a class for expanded clones.

CDR3 protein	CDR3 DNA	clone size	V gene	J gene	D gene
CASSLGALNYEQYF	TGTGCCAGCAGCTTAGGGGCCTTAAACTACGAGCAGTACTTC	-	TRBV11-2	TRBJ2-7	-
CARKAVRGGYTF	TGTGCCCGTAAGGCAGTCAGGGGTGGCTACACCTTC	-	TRBV30	TRBJ1-2	-
CASSLAGGPYNEQFF	TGTGCCAGCAGCTTAGCGGGGGGTCCCTACAATGAGCAGTTCTTC	-	TRBV7-2	TRBJ2-1	-
CASNGRSRVQNTEAFF	TGTGCCAGTAATGGGAGGTCGCGGGTTCAGAACACTGAAGCTTTCTTT	few	TRBV19	TRBJ1-1	-
CASSRDRGVNEQYF	TGTGCCAGCAGCCGAGACAGGGGAGTCAACGAGCAGTACTTC	-	TRBV7-8	TRBJ2-7	TRBD1
CATSGTSGGIEQFF	TGTGCCACCAGCGGTACTAGCGGGGGAATTGAGCAGTTCTTC	-	TRBV15	TRBJ2-1	TRBD2
CASSYGAGNSPLHF	TGTGCCAGCAGTTACGGGGCAGGGAACTCACCCCTCCACTTT	-	TRBV6-5	TRBJ1-6	-
CASSARQDSNQPQHF	TGTGCCAGCAGTGCCCGACAGGATAGCAATCAGCCCCAGCATTTT	-	TRBV5-8	TRBJ1-5	-
CASIKQDRSSPGYGYTF	TGTGCCAGCATCAAACAGGACAGGAGTTCCCCTGGATATGGCTACACCTTC	-	TRBV7-2	TRBJ1-2	TRBD1
CASSSGQTDSPLHF	TGTGCCAGCAGCTCGGGACAGACAGATTCACCCCTCCACTTT	-	TRBV7-3	TRBJ1-6	TRBD1
CASSGMTGGYGYTF	TGTGCCAGCAGTGGTATGACCGGGGGCTATGGCTACACCTTC	-	TRBV25-1	TRBJ1-2	-
CSVAGAGDGELFF	TGCAGCGTTGCAGGGGCAGGGGACGGGGAGCTGTTTTTT	-	TRBV29-1	TRBJ2-2	-
CASTIGERGNQETQYF	TGTGCCAGTACCATAGGAGAACGGGGGAACCAAGAGACCCAGTACTTC	-	TRBV19	TRBJ2-5	-
CASSQDHRDRGNEKLFF	TGTGCCAGCAGCCAAGATCACCGGGACAGGGGCAATGAAAAACTGTTTTTT	-	TRBV4-2	TRBJ1-4	TRBD1
CASTPQMNTEAFF	TGTGCCAGCACCCCCCAGATGAACACTGAAGCTTTCTTT	once	TRBV12-3/TRBV12-4	TRBJ1-1	-
CASSSGLAGAYNEQFF	TGTGCCAGCAGTTCAGGACTAGCGGGGGCCTACAATGAGCAGTTCTTC	-	TRBV28	TRBJ2-1	TRBD2
CASSWTGRAGELFF	TGTGCCAGCAGTTGGACAGGGCGGGCCGGGGAGCTGTTTTTT	once	TRBV27	TRBJ2-2	TRBD1
CSVESYSGLAGGSYEQYF	TGCAGCGTTGAATCCTACTCAGGACTAGCGGGGGGTTCCTACGAGCAGTACTTC	-	TRBV29-1	TRBJ2-7	TRBD2
CASSKLPAGRTDTQYF	TGTGCCAGCAGCAAACTCCCAGCGGGGCGCACAGATACGCAGTATTTT	-	TRBV21-1	TRBJ2-3	-
CASSLTSRTVEHYGYTF	TGTGCCAGCAGTCTAACATCCAGGACAGTAGAACACTATGGCTACACCTTC	-	TRBV6-6	TRBJ1-2	-
CASSTSGGGETQYF	TGCGCCAGCAGCACTAGCGGGGGCGGGGAGACCCAGTACTTC	-	TRBV5-1	TRBJ2-5	TRBD2
CASSVGGQGARTGELFF	TGTGCCAGCAGCGTAGGCGGACAGGGGGCAAGGACCGGGGAGCTGTTTTTT	few	TRBV9	TRBJ2-2	TRBD1
CASSWTGGNEQFF	TGCGCCAGCAGCTGGACAGGGGGCAATGAGCAGTTCTTC	-	TRBV5-1	TRBJ2-1	TRBD1
CASSQTGSSEQYF	TGTGCCAGCAGCCAGACAGGGTCGAGCGAGCAGTACTTC	-	TRBV7-2	TRBJ2-7	TRBD1
CASSYRTGDQPQHF	TGTGCCAGCAGTTATCGGACAGGGGATCAGCCCCAGCATTTT	-	TRBV6-2/TRBV6-3	TRBJ1-5	TRBD1
CASSPRTSGDANTGELFF	TGTGCCAGCAGCCCGAGGACTAGTGGGGATGCGAACACCGGGGAGCTGTTTTTT	-	TRBV13	TRBJ2-2	TRBD2
CASSWDRANTGELFF	TGTGCCAGCAGCTGGGACAGGGCGAACACCGGGGAGCTGTTTTTT	-	TRBV11-1	TRBJ2-2	TRBD1
CASSLGQGDGYTF	TGTGCCAGCAGCTTGGGGCAGGGTGATGGCTACACCTTC	-	TRBV5-4	TRBJ1-2	-
CSVKIPPMEEKLFF	TGCAGCGTTAAAATCCCCCCAATGGAGGAAAAACTGTTTTTT	-	TRBV29-1	TRBJ1-4	-
CASSDKQGAGGNTIYF	TGTGCCAGCAGCGACAAACAGGGGGCGGGAGGAAACACCATATATTTT	-	TRBV5-6	TRBJ1-3	TRBD1
CASSGRWGTGPYEQYF	TGTGCCAGTAGTGGCCGATGGGGGACAGGTCCCTACGAGCAGTACTTC	-	TRBV19	TRBJ2-7	TRBD1
CASSQETGRPQHF	TGCGCCAGCAGCCAAGAAACGGGTCGGCCCCAGCATTTT	-	TRBV4-3	TRBJ1-5	-
CASGRLPTSYNEQFF	TGTGCCAGCGGGAGACTCCCCACCTCCTACAATGAGCAGTTCTTC	-	TRBV2	TRBJ2-1	-
CASNPGTGANYGYTF	TGTGCCAGCAACCCCGGGACAGGTGCTAACTATGGCTACACCTTC	-	TRBV7-8	TRBJ1-2	TRBD1
CASSATTSYNEQFF	TGTGCCAGCAGCGCGACTACCTCCTACAATGAGCAGTTCTTC	-	TRBV9	TRBJ2-1	-
CASSPVDRATEAFF	TGCGCCAGCAGCCCTGTGGACAGGGCCACTGAAGCTTTCTTT	once	TRBV4-3	TRBJ1-1	TRBD1
CASSFGQGGQPQHF	TGTGCCAGCAGCTTCGGACAGGGGGGACAGCCCCAGCATTTT	-	TRBV7-9	TRBJ1-5	TRBD1
CAWSVYGGNTIYF	TGTGCCTGGAGTGTGTATGGCGGAAACACCATATATTTT	-	TRBV30	TRBJ1-3	-
CAINQRGSNTEAFF	TGTGCCATCAATCAAAGGGGATCGAACACTGAAGCTTTCTTT	-	TRBV10-3	TRBJ1-1	-
CASSPIRLASSYEQYF	TGTGCCAGCAGCCCGATCCGACTAGCGTCCTCCTACGAGCAGTACTTC	few	TRBV5-6	TRBJ2-7	TRBD2
CASSPRFGSGNTIYF	TGTGCCAGCAGCCCCCGGTTCGGCTCTGGAAACACCATATATTTT	-	TRBV9	TRBJ1-3	-
CASSETGAHTEAFF	TGTGCCAGCAGCGAGACAGGGGCCCACACTGAAGCTTTCTTT	once	TRBV5-6	TRBJ1-1	TRBD1
CASSQAPRSEGVETQYF	TGCGCCAGCAGCCAAGCTCCTCGGTCCGAGGGGGTAGAGACCCAGTACTTC	-	TRBV4-1	TRBJ2-5	-
CASSAGTTTDTQYF	TGTGCCAGCAGCGCCGGGACTACCACAGATACGCAGTATTTT	-	TRBV9	TRBJ2-3	TRBD2
CASSSSQTGETEQFF	TGTGCCAGCAGTTCATCTCAAACAGGGGAAACTGAGCAGTTCTTC	few	TRBV6-6	TRBJ2-1	TRBD1
CATSVEGSYNEQFF	TGTGCCACCAGTGTCGAGGGCTCCTACAATGAGCAGTTCTTC	-	TRBV24-1	TRBJ2-1	-
CASTADRGPYEQYF	TGTGCCAGCACCGCGGACAGGGGGCCCTACGAGCAGTACTTC	few	TRBV2	TRBJ2-7	TRBD1
CASKEKIVQAENTEAFF	TGCGCCAGCAAGGAAAAAATTGTCCAGGCAGAGAACACTGAAGCTTTCTTT	-	TRBV5-1	TRBJ1-1	-
CATSDLTSVHEQYF	TGTGCCACCAGCGATCTCACCTCAGTCCACGAGCAGTACTTC	-	TRBV15	TRBJ2-7	-
CASSITGMPEAFF	TGTGCCAGTAGTATTACAGGGATGCCTGAAGCTTTCTTT	-	TRBV19	TRBJ1-1	-
CASSQDNGGVTEAFF	TGCGCCAGCAGCCAAGATAACGGGGGTGTCACTGAAGCTTTCTTT	-	TRBV4-3	TRBJ1-1	-
CASSRTGALFNEQFF	TGTGCCAGCTCTAGGACAGGGGCTTTATTTAATGAGCAGTTCTTC	once	TRBV2	TRBJ2-1	TRBD1